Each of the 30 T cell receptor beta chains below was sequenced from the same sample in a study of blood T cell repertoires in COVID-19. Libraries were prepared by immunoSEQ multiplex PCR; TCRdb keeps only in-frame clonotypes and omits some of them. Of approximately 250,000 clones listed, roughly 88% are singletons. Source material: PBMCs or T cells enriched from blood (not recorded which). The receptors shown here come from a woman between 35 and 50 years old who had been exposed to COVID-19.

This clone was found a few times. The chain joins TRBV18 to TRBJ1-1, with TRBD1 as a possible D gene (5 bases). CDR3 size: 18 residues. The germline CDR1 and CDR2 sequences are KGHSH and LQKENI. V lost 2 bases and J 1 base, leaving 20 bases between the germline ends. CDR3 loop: CASSPWGVGASGNTEAFF. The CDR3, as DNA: TGTGCCAGCTCACCATGGGGGGTTGGGGCATCTGGGAACACTGAAGCTTTCTTT.

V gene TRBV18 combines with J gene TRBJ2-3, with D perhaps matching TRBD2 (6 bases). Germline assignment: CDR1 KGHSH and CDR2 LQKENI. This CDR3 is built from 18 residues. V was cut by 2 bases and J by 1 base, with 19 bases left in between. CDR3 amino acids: CASSPLAPSAGGTDTQYF. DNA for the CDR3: TGTGCCAGCTCACCATTGGCTCCTAGCGCTGGGGGCACAGATACGCAGTATTTT.

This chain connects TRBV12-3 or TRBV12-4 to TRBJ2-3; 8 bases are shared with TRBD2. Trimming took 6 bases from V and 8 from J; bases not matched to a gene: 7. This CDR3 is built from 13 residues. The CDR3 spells CASSQLAAGTQYF. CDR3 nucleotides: TGTGCCAGCAGCCAACTAGCGGCAGGTACGCAGTATTTT.

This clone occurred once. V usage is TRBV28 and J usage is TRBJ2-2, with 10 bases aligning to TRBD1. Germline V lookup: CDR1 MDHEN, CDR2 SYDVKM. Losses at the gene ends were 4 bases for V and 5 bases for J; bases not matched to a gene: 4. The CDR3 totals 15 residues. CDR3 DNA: TGTGCCAGCAGTTCGTCGGGACAGGGGACCGGGGAGCTGTTTTTT. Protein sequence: CASSSSGQGTGELFF. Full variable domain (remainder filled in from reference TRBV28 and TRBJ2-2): DVKVTQSSRYLVKRTGEKVFLECVQDMDHENMFWYRQDPGLGLRLIYFSYDVKMKEKGDIPEGYSVSREKKERFSLILESASTNQTSMYLCASSSSGQGTGELFFGEGSRLTVL.

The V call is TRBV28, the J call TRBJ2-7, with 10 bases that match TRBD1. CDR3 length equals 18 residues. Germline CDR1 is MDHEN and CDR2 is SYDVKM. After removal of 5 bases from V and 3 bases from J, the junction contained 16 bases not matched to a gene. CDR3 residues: CASSPSTILRTGGYEQYV. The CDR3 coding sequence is TGTGCCAGCAGTCCTTCTACAATTCTCCGGACAGGGGGCTACGAGCAGTACGTC.

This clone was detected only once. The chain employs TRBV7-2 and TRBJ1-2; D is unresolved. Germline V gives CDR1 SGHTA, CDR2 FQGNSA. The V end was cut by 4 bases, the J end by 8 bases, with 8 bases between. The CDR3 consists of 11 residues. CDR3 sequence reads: CASSSHRGYTF. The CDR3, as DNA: TGTGCCAGCAGCTCTCACAGAGGCTACACCTTC.

The CDR3, as DNA: TGTGCCAGCAGCTTAAGGAGAGGGGGACTAGCGGGAGCGGGCGGGGAGCTGTTTTTT. Its translation is CASSLRRGGLAGAGGELFF. The V call is TRBV11-2, the J call TRBJ2-2, with 14 bases aligning to TRBD2. The V gene's germline CDR1 is SGHAT and CDR2 FQNNGV. CDR3 length equals 19 residues. The ends lost 2 bases at V and 7 bases at J; junction bases unmatched: 12.

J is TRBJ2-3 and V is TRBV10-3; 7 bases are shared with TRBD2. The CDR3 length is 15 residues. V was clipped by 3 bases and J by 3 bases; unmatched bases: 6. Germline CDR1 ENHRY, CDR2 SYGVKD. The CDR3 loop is CAISDGRGETDTQYF. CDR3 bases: TGTGCCATCAGTGATGGACGGGGGGAGACAGATACGCAGTATTTT.

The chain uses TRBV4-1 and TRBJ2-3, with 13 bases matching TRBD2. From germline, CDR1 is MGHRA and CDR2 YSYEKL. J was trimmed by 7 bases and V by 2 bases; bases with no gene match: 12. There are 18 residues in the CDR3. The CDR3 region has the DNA TGCGCCAGCAGCCAACAGGCTACTAGCGGGGGGGCCGGGTATACGCAGTATTTT. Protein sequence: CASSQQATSGGAGYTQYF.

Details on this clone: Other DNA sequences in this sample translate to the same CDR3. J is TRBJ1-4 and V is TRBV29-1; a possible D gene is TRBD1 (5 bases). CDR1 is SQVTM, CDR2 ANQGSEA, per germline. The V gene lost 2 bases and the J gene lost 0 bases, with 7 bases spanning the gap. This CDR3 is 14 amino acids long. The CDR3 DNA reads TGCAGCGTTGAACAGGGCGCAACTAATGAAAAACTGTTTTTT. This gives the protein CSVEQGATNEKLFF.

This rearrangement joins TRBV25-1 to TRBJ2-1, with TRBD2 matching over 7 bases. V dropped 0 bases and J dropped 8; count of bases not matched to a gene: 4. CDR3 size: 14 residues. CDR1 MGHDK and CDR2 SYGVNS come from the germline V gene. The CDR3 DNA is TGTGCCAGCAGTGAATACAACCGGGAGGATGAGCAGTTCTTC. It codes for CASSEYNREDEQFF.

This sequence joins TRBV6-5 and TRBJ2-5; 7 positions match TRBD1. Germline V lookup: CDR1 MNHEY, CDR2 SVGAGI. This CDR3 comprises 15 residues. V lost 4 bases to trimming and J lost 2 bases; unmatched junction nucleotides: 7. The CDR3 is CASSSFDRVQETQYF. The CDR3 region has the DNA TGTGCCAGCAGTTCCTTCGACAGGGTACAAGAGACCCAGTACTTC.

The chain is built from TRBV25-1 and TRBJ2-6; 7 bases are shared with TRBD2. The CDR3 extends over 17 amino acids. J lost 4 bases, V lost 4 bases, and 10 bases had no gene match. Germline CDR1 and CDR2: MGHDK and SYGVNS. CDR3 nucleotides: TGTGCCAGCAGTGGGGAGGGTAGGGCGTCAGGGGCCAACGTCCTGACTTTC. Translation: CASSGEGRASGANVLTF.

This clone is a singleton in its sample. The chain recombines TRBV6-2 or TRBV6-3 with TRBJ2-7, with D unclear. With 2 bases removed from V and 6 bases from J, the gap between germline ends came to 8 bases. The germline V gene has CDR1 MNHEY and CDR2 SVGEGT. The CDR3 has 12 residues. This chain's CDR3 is CASSYPSGEQYV. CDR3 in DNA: TGTGCCAGCAGTTACCCCTCGGGCGAGCAGTACGTC.

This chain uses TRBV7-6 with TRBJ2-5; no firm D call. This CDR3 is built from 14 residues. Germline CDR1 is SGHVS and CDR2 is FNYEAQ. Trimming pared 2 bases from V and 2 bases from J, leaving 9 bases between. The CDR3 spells CASSLSLYQETQYF. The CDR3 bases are TGTGCCAGCAGCTTAAGCTTATATCAAGAGACCCAGTACTTC.

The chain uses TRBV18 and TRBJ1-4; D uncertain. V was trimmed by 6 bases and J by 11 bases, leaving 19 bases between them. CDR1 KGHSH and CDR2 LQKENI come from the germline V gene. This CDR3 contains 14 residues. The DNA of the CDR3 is TGTGCCAGCTCCTCCCAAGGCGGGGAAAGGAAACTGTTTTTT. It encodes CASSSQGGERKLFF.

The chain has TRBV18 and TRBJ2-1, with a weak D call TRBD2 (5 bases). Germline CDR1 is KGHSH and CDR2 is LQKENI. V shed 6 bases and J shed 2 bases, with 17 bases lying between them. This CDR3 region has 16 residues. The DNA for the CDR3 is TGTGCCAGCTCCCCTTCGAGGGAGCAGGCCTACAATGAGCAGTTCTTC. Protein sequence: CASSPSREQAYNEQFF.

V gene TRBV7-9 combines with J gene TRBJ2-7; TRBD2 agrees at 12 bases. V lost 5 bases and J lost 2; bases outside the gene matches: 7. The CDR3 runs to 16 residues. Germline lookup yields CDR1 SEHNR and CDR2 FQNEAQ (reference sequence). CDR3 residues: CASSPSLAGGPYEQYV. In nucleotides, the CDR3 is TGTGCCAGCAGCCCCTCACTAGCGGGAGGACCCTACGAGCAGTACGTC.

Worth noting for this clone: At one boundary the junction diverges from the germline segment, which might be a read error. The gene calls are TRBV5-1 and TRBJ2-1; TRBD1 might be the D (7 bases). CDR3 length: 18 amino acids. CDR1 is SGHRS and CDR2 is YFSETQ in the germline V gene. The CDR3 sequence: CASSLNPPGGGVRNEQFF. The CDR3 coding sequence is TGTGCCAGCAGCCTAAATCCCCCAGGGGGAGGAGTACGCAATGAGCAGTTCTTC.

In nucleotides, the CDR3 is TGTGCCAGCAGTTACTCGACTGGGGAGGTGAACACTGAAGCTTTCTTT. Its protein product is CASSYSTGEVNTEAFF. V is TRBV6-5 and J is TRBJ1-1; D unclear. The V end lost 0 bases, the J end lost 0 bases, and 11 bases lay between the germline ends. This CDR3 contains 16 residues. Germline CDR1 and CDR2: MNHEY and SVGAGI.

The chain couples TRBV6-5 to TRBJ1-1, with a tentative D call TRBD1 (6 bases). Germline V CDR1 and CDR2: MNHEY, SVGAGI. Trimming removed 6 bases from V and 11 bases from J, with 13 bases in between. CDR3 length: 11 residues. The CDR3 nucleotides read TGTGCCAGCAGGAACAGGGCTTCGGCTTTCTTT. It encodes CASRNRASAFF.

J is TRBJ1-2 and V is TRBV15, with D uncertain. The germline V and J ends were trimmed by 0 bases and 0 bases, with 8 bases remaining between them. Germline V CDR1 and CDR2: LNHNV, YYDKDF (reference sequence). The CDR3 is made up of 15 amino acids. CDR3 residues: CATSRDMASNYGYTF. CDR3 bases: TGTGCCACCAGCAGAGATATGGCATCTAACTATGGCTACACCTTC.

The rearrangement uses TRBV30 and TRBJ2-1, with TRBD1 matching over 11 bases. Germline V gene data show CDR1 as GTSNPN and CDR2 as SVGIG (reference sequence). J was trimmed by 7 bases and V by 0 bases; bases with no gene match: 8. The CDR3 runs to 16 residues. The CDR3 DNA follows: TGTGCCTGGAGTGTAAAGTCTAGGGACAGGGGGAATGAGCAGTTCTTC. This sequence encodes CAWSVKSRDRGNEQFF. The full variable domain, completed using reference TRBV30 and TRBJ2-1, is SQTIHQWPATLVQPVGSPLSLECTVEGTSNPNLYWYRQAAGRGLQLLFYSVGIGQISSEVPQNLSASRPQDRQFILSSKKLLLSDSGFYLCAWSVKSRDRGNEQFFGPGTRLTVL.

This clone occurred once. The CDR3 sequence: CASSFLAGELTYNEQFF. As DNA, the CDR3 is TGTGCCAGCAGTTTCCTGGCGGGGGAGCTGACCTACAATGAGCAGTTCTTC. The chain is built from TRBV27 and TRBJ2-1; TRBD2 agrees at 7 bases. The CDR3 consists of 17 residues. CDR1 and CDR2 from the germline V gene are MNHEY and SMNVEV (reference sequence). The trim removed 3 bases at V and 2 bases at J, leaving 10 bases unmatched.

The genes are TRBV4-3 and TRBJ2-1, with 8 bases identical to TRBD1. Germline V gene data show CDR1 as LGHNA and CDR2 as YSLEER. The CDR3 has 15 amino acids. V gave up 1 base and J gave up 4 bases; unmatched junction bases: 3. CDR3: CASSQGGQGYNEQFF. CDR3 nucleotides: TGCGCCAGCAGCCAAGGCGGACAGGGATACAATGAGCAGTTCTTC.

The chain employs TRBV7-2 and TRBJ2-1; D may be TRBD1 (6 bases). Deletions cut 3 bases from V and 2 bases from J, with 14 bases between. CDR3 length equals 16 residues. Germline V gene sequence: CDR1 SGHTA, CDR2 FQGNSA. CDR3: CASSFYRVSPYNEQFF. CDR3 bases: TGTGCCAGCAGCTTCTACAGGGTTTCCCCCTACAATGAGCAGTTCTTC.

DNA for the CDR3: TGTGCCAGCAGCCCCCGGGAGGGGGGGCACACTGAAGCTTTCTTT. Translation gives CASSPREGGHTEAFF. V and J are TRBV7-8 and TRBJ1-1; tentatively, D is TRBD1 (6 bases). The CDR3 has 15 amino acids. Trimming removed 5 bases from V and 3 bases from J, with 16 bases in between. The germline V gene has CDR1 SGHVS and CDR2 FQNEAQ.

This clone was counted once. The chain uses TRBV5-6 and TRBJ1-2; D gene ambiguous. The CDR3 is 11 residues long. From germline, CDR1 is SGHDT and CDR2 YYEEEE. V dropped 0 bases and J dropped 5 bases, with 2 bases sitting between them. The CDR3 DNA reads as TGTGCCAGCAGCTTGGCGTATGGCTACACCTTC. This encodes CASSLAYGYTF.

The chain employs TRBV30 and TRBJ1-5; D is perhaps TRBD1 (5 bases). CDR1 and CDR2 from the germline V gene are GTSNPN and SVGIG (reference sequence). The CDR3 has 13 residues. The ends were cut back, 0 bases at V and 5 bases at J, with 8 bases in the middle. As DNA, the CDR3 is TGTGCCTGGAGTGTAAAAGGGGATCAGCCCCAGCATTTT. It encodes CAWSVKGDQPQHF.

The CDR3 sequence is CASKIRLADNNEQFF. The DNA of the CDR3 is TGTGCCAGCAAAATAAGACTAGCGGACAACAATGAGCAGTTCTTC. This chain links TRBV28 with TRBJ2-1; 9 bases map to TRBD2. This CDR3 region has 15 residues. In germline, CDR1 is MDHEN, CDR2 SYDVKM. V dropped 7 bases and J dropped 5; count of bases not matched to a gene: 9. The entire variable domain, with the rest obtained from reference TRBV28 and TRBJ2-1, is as follows: DVKVTQSSRYLVKRTGEKVFLECVQDMDHENMFWYRQDPGLGLRLIYFSYDVKMKEKGDIPEGYSVSREKKERFSLILESASTNQTSMYLCASKIRLADNNEQFFGPGTRLTVL.